This T cell receptor (beta chain) was retrieved from a study of radiotherapy plus CTLA-4 blockade in lung cancer. Study information: The study recorded objective responses in about 18% of patients and disease control in about 31%.

General observations from the study: Radiotherapy with ipilimumab was followed by blood expansion of tumor-derived clones. The best predictor of response was reported to be early blood T cell clone dynamics, with interferon-beta.

Sequenced by immunoSEQ multiplex PCR; TCRdb stores in-frame clones only, minus some. This sample yields 85,000 to 90,000 clones, of which more than 85% are seen a single time; approximately 15% belongs to the top ten. There are a few counts of this clone. Antigen specificity is unknown. The study treated chemo-refractory metastatic non-small-cell lung cancer patients with focal radiation plus ipilimumab CTLA-4 blockade. This CDR3 comprises 15 residues. In germline, CDR1 is SGHTA, CDR2 FQGNSA. J gave up 2 bases and V 5 bases, and 5 bases lay outside the gene matches. This chain joins TRBV7-2 and TRBJ2-7; 11 positions agree with TRBD2. This TCR was recovered from a human donor with non-small cell lung cancer that progressed on radiotherapy plus ipilimumab. Material: peripheral blood, obtained from a patient treated with radiotherapy plus ipilimumab. CDR3 DNA: TGTGCCAGCAGCCTACTAGCGGGAGTCGCCTACGAGCAGTACTTC. Protein: CASSLLAGVAYEQYF.